The next 9 T cell receptor beta chains were all read from a single sample in a study of cytomegalovirus exposure and HLA in healthy donors. Researchers ran the PCR with 60 Vbeta and 13 Jbeta primers. Profiled with immunoSEQ multiplex PCR; TCRdb holds only in-frame clones, not every one. The sample table sets out some 70,000 clones. The sample consisted of PBMCs. The receptors were sampled from a boy aged 5 to 17 in good health and CMV-seronegative.

This rearrangement joins TRBV6-5 to TRBJ1-1, with 8 positions matching TRBD1. Unmatched junction bases numbered 8, after V lost 10 bases and J lost 4 bases. Germline loops: CDR1 MNHEY, CDR2 SVGAGI. The CDR3 consists of 13 residues. The CDR3 loop is CATHRGRTTEAFF. For the CDR3, the DNA is TGTGCCACCCACAGGGGGAGGACCACTGAAGCTTTCTTT.

The rearrangement links TRBV7-3 to TRBJ2-1; the match to TRBD1 covers 10 bases. V lost 6 bases to trimming and J lost 12 bases; unmatched junction nucleotides: 11. Germline values: CDR1 SGHTA, CDR2 FQGTGA. The CDR3 spans 14 residues. The CDR3 reads CASSTGQGPVGQFF. In nucleotides, the CDR3 is TGTGCCAGCAGTACGGGACAGGGGCCCGTGGGGCAGTTCTTC.

The chain combines TRBV5-1 with TRBJ2-7, with TRBD2 matching over 7 bases. This CDR3 has 15 amino acids. V dropped 0 bases and J dropped 1; count of bases not matched to a gene: 4. Looked up from germline, CDR1 is SGHRS and CDR2 is YFSETQ. The CDR3 sequence: CASSLAGEGSYEQYF. The CDR3 DNA sequence: TGCGCCAGCAGCTTGGCCGGGGAGGGTTCCTACGAGCAGTACTTC.

V gene TRBV6-6 combines with J gene TRBJ1-1, with D maybe TRBD1 (5 bases). The CDR3 spans 11 residues. CDR1 is MNHNY and CDR2 is SVGAGI in the germline V gene (reference sequence). Deletions cut 10 bases from V and 1 base from J, with 7 bases between. The CDR3 reads CATGGNTEAFF. CDR3 nucleotide sequence: TGTGCCACGGGGGGGAACACTGAAGCTTTCTTT.

The genes are TRBV19 and TRBJ1-1, with D tentatively TRBD1 (6 bases). Trimming removed 7 bases from V and 5 bases from J, with 17 bases in between. The CDR3 loop spans 14 amino acids. Germline V gene sequence: CDR1 LNHDA, CDR2 SQIVND (reference sequence). CDR3 protein: CASTAGGAGTEAFF. The CDR3 nucleotides read TGTGCCAGTACCGCGGGGGGGGCGGGTACTGAAGCTTTCTTT. Using reference TRBV19 and TRBJ1-1 for the parts outside the CDR3, the full variable domain is DGGITQSPKYLFRKEGQNVTLSCEQNLNHDAMYWYRQDPGQGLRLIYYSQIVNDFQKGDIAEGYSVSREKKESFPLTVTSAQKNPTAFYLCASTAGGAGTEAFFGQGTRLTVV.

The genes are TRBV19 and TRBJ2-1, with 13 bases identical to TRBD2. The germline CDR1 and CDR2 sequences are LNHDA and SQIVND (reference sequence). J lost 7 bases, V lost 5 bases, and 5 bases had no gene match. The CDR3 runs 15 residues. CDR3 DNA sequence: TGTGCCAGTAGTCACGGACTAGCGGGAGAAAATGAGCAGTTCTTC. Protein: CASSHGLAGENEQFF.

The CDR3: CSVSAAYEQYF. The CDR3 nucleotides read TGCAGCGTGAGTGCGGCCTACGAGCAGTACTTC. V is TRBV29-1 and J is TRBJ2-7, with D uncertain. The V and J ends lost 6 bases and 2 bases respectively, with 8 bases between them. Germline assignment: CDR1 SQVTM and CDR2 ANQGSEA. The length of the CDR3 is 11 residues.

The chain is built from TRBV9 and TRBJ1-2, with 8 nucleotides matching TRBD1. The germline V gene has CDR1 SGDLS and CDR2 YYNGEE. Trimming removed 4 bases from V and 6 bases from J; junction bases left unmatched: 11. The CDR3 is made up of 15 amino acids. CDR3 bases: TGTGCCAGCAGCCCGACCTGGACAGGGTGGGATGGCTACACCTTC. Translation: CASSPTWTGWDGYTF.

The rearrangement links TRBV7-9 to TRBJ1-1; maybe TRBD1 (6 bases). This CDR3 spans 15 amino acids. Germline CDR1 is SEHNR and CDR2 is FQNEAQ (reference sequence). V was trimmed by 1 base and J by 1 base, leaving 10 bases between them. The CDR3 nucleotides are TGTGCCAGCAGCTTAGTGCCCAGGGGGAACACTGAAGCTTTCTTT. Translated, it gives CASSLVPRGNTEAFF.